This TCR beta chain was recorded in a study of human T cells and chemical hapten exposure. TCRdb re-called the RACE reads through MiXCR, storing one row per CDR3 protein. The profile covers 55,000 to 75,000 distinct CDR3 sequences, with under 7.5% appearing a single time and 3.4% taken by the ten largest. Regarding time point: healthy volunteer bleed at 6 weeks. From whole blood left unfractionated, total RNA was extracted. This clonotype was counted ten times or more. The clonotype originates from a female donor in good health. Some clones in this sample may be carry-over from other donors' samples. Sequenced: whole blood.

CDR3 region: CASSPGRNQPQHF. The CDR3 region has the DNA TGTGCCAGCAGCCCTGGCCGCAATCAGCCCCAGCATTTT. V is TRBV6-2 or TRBV6-3 and J is TRBJ1-5; D gene uncertain. The CDR3 consists of 13 residues. Germline V gene data show CDR1 as MNHEY and CDR2 as SVGEGT. V lost 6 bases to trimming and J lost 2 bases, with 8 bases between them.